Below are 9 T cell receptor beta chains sequenced from a single sample in a study of blood T cells in healthy people across ages. A second PCR, run for about 7 to 11 cycles, used a sample-barcoded 5' primer plus a J-beta primer mix. From the 5' RACE reads, TCRdb called clonotypes with MiXCR, one entry per CDR3 protein. The sample consists of 700,000 to 950,000 distinct CDR3 sequences, roughly 60% of them appearing once. Sequencing was carried out using blood. These receptors were collected from a man aged 30-40 years in good health.

This rearrangement joins TRBV7-2 to TRBJ2-4; 9 bases match TRBD2. The end of the DNA fits TRBJ2-5 better, so the J call may be wrong. This CDR3 is 15 amino acids long. Germline-derived CDR1 and CDR2 are SGHTA and FQGNSA. CDR3 sequence: CASSVSGRYWETQYF. CDR3 nucleotides: TGTGCCAGCAGCGTTAGCGGGAGATATTGGGAGACCCAGTACTTC.

This chain uses TRBV29-1 with TRBJ2-1; maybe TRBD2 (5 bases). Germline V gene lookup returns CDR1 SQVTM and CDR2 ANQGSEA. This CDR3 is 15 amino acids long. Trimming took 3 bases from V and 4 from J, leaving 16 bases between them. Here the CDR3 DNA reads TGCAGCGTTGAGTCCCGAGGAGTAGCGTACAATGAGCAGTTCTTC. It translates to CSVESRGVAYNEQFF.

The table lists this clonotype with a count of one. This chain links TRBV27 with TRBJ2-1; D uncertain. This CDR3 is built from 16 residues. The V and J ends lost 9 bases and 3 bases respectively, with 21 bases between them. Germline-derived CDR1 and CDR2 are MNHEY and SMNVEV (reference sequence). The CDR3: CASTPTTGVSYNEQFF. The CDR3 DNA reads TGTGCCAGTACCCCCACCACTGGGGTCAGCTACAATGAGCAGTTCTTC.

The V gene is TRBV7-6, the J gene TRBJ1-4, with TRBD1 matching over 8 bases. The CDR3 is made up of 14 amino acids. V lost 3 bases to trimming and J lost 5 bases; unmatched junction nucleotides: 2. Germline V gene sequence: CDR1 SGHVS, CDR2 FNYEAQ. CDR3 region: CASSLTGENEKLFF. In DNA form, the CDR3 reads TGTGCCAGCAGCTTGACAGGGGAGAATGAAAAACTGTTTTTT.

This clonotype has more than one count but fewer than ten. The V call is TRBV7-2, the J call TRBJ2-3; D not resolved. CDR1 and CDR2 (germline): SGHTA, FQGNSA. The CDR3 covers 15 residues. Trimming removed 0 bases from V and 2 bases from J, with 9 bases in between. As DNA, the CDR3 is TGTGCCAGCAGCTTAGCGTCTGCTCTCACAGATACGCAGTATTTT. This codes for CASSLASALTDTQYF.

The table lists this clonotype with a few counts. The rearrangement joins TRBV6-5 to TRBJ2-7; D is undetermined. Germline CDR1 reads MNHEY; CDR2 reads SVGAGI. This CDR3 is built from 14 residues. Trimming removed 6 bases from V and 0 bases from J, with 12 bases in between. The CDR3 region has the DNA TGTGCCAGCAGCCCGGGTTTAAGCTCCTACGAGCAGTACTTC. This gives the protein CASSPGLSSYEQYF.

This chain joins TRBV30 and TRBJ1-5; D possibly corresponds to TRBD1 (5 bases). The CDR3 sequence is 14 residues long. V lost 4 bases, J lost 5 bases, and 15 bases lay in between. CDR1 GTSNPN and CDR2 SVGIG come from the germline V gene (reference sequence). The DNA for the CDR3 is TGTGCCTGGAACCCCAGGGACGGCTATCAGCCCCAGCATTTT. Its protein is CAWNPRDGYQPQHF.

This clonotype was counted once. V and J are TRBV20-1 and TRBJ2-3, with TRBD2 matching 7 bases. The germline CDR1 and CDR2 sequences are DFQATT and SNEGSKA (reference sequence). The CDR3 loop spans 13 amino acids. The V segment lost 3 bases and the J segment 6 bases; nucleotides outside the gene matches: 6. Written as DNA, the CDR3 is TGCAGTGCTAGCGGGGGGATCCCGGATACGCAGTATTTT. Encoded protein: CSASGGIPDTQYF.

Only a few counts were recorded for this clonotype. The chain combines TRBV20-1 with TRBJ2-1; 7 bases fit TRBD1. V gave up 2 bases and J gave up 7 bases; unmatched junction bases: 14. CDR1 and CDR2 from the germline V gene are DFQATT and SNEGSKA (reference sequence). This CDR3 is built from 16 residues. The CDR3 DNA is TGCAGTGCTAGACCGGGGACAGCAAGTTTTGGGAATGAGCAGTTCTTC. Translation: CSARPGTASFGNEQFF.